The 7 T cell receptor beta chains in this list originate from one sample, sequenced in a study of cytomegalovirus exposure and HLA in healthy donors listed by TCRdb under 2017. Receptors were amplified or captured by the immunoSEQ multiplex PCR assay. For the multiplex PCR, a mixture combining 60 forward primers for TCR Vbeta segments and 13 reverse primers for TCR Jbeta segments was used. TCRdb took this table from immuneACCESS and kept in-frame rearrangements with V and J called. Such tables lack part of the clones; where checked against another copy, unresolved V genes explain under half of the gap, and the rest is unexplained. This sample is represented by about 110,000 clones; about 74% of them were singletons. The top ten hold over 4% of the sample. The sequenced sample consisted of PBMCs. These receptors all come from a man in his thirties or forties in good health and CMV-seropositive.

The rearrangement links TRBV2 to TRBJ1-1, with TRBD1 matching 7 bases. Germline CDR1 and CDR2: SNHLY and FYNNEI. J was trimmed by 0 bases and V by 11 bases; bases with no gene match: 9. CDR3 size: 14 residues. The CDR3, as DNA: TGTGCCGCCCGGGACAGACTCATGAACACTGAAGCTTTCTTT. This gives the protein CAARDRLMNTEAFF.

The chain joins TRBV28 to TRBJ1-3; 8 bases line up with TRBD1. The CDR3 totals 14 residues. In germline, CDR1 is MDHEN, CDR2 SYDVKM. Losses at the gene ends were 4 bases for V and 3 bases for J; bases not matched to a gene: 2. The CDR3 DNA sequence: TGTGCCAGCAGTTCAGGGGGCAGTGGAAACACCATATATTTT. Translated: CASSSGGSGNTIYF.

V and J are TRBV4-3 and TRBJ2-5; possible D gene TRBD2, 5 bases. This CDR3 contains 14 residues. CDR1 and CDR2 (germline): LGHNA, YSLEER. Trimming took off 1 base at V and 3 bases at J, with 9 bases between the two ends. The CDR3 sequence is CASSQVAGEETQYF. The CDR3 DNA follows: TGCGCCAGCAGCCAAGTCGCCGGGGAAGAGACCCAGTACTTC.

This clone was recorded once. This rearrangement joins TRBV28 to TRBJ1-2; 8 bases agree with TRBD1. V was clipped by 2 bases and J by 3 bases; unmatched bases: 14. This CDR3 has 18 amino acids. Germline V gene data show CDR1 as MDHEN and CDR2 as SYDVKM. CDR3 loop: CASSLPYGYRGKDYGYTF. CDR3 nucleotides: TGTGCCAGCAGTTTACCCTATGGATACAGGGGGAAGGACTATGGCTACACCTTC.

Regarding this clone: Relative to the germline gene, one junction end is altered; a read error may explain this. CDR3 sequence reads: CAGSYGQGRRDYGYTF. CDR3 sequence (DNA): TGCGCCGGCAGCTATGGACAGGGAAGACGGGACTATGGCTACACCTTC. The J gene is TRBJ1-2, the V gene TRBV5-1; 8 nucleotides match TRBD1. Germline V gene data show CDR1 as SGHRS and CDR2 as YFSETQ. There are 16 residues in the CDR3.

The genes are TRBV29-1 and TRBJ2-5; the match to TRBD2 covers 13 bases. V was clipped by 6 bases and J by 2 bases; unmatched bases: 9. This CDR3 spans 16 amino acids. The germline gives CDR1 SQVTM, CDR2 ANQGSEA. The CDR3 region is CSVNGLAGANQETQYF. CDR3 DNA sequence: TGCAGCGTCAATGGACTAGCGGGGGCCAATCAAGAGACCCAGTACTTC. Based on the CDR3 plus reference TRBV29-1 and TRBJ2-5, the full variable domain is SAVISQKPSRDICQRGTSLTIQCQVDSQVTMMFWYRQQPGQSLTLIATANQGSEATYESGFVIDKFPISRPNLTFSTLTVSNMSPEDSSIYLCSVNGLAGANQETQYFGPGTRLLVL.

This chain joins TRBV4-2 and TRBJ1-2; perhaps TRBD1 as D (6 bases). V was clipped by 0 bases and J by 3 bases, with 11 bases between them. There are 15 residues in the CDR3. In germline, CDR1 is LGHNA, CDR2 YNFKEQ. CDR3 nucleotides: TGTGCCAGCAGCCAAGATCCTTCAGGGGACTATGGCTACACCTTC. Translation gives CASSQDPSGDYGYTF.